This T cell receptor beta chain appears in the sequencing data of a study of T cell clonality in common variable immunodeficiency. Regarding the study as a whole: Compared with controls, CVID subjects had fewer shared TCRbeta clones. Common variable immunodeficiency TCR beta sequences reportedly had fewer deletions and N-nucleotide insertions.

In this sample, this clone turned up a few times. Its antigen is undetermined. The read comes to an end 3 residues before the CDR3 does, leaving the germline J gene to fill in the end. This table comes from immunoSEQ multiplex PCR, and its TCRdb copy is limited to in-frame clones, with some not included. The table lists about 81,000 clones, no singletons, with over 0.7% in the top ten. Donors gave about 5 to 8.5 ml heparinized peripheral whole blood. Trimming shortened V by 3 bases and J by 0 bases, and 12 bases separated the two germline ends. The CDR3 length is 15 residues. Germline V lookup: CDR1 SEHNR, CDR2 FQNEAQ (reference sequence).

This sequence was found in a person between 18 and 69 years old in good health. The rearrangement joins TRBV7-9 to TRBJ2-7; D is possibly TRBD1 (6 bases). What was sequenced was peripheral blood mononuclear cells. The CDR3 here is CASSFIGGSSYEQYF. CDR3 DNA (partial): TGTGCCAGCAGCTTCATAGGGGGAAGCTCCTACGAG. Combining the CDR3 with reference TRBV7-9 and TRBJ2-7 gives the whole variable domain DTGVSQNPRHKITKRGQNVTFRCDPISEHNRLYWYRQTLGQGPEFLTYFQNEAQLEKSRLLSDRFSAERPKGSFSTLEIQRTEQGDSAMYLCASSFIGGSSYEQYFGPGTRLTVT.